Listed here are 16 T cell receptor beta chains from one sample, sequenced in a study of human T cells and chemical hapten exposure. Time point denoted: patch test 3, about 24 weeks after DPC sensitization. Treatment noted: therapeutic diphenylcyclopropenone sensitization with weekly scalp DPC. Each CDR3 protein gets one entry after TCRdb re-called the RACE reads with MiXCR. The data show about 90,000 distinct CDR3 sequences, with roughly a tenth seen just once and 0.85% to 1.2% held by the top ten. Sequencing used whole blood, obtained in connection with sensitization to the hapten diphenylcyclopropenone (DPC). The receptors come from a woman aged 25 to 39 with alopecia areata. Some clones in this sample may be carry-over from other donors' samples.

This clonotype was picked up many times. The rearrangement joins TRBV28 to TRBJ2-1; TRBD2 is a possible D gene (6 bases). The CDR3 is 15 residues long. Trimming took 2 bases from V and 10 from J, leaving 18 bases between them. Germline CDR1 and CDR2: MDHEN and SYDVKM. The CDR3 is CASSLRSGGSGEQFF. As DNA, the CDR3 is TGTGCCAGCAGTTTACGTAGCGGTGGGTCCGGGGAGCAGTTCTTC.

The J gene is TRBJ2-7, the V gene TRBV20-1; TRBD1 aligns across 7 bases. This CDR3 is 14 amino acids long. The germline CDR1 and CDR2 sequences are DFQATT and SNEGSKA (reference sequence). With V trimmed by 4 bases and J by 2 bases, 8 bases remained unmatched. The CDR3 nucleotides read TGCAGTGCTATTGCAGGGGGTGCCGCCTACGAGCAGTACGTC. It codes for CSAIAGGAAYEQYV.

The rearrangement uses TRBV4-1 and TRBJ1-1; D might be TRBD1 (6 bases). From germline, CDR1 is MGHRA and CDR2 YSYEKL. CDR3 size: 15 residues. V was trimmed by 5 bases and J by 5 bases, leaving 18 bases between them. The CDR3 nucleotides read TGCGCCAGCAGCGAGCACCCCCAGGGGCAGACTGAAGCTTTCTTT. It specifies CASSEHPQGQTEAFF.

This clonotype was detected ten times or more. The genes are TRBV10-3 and TRBJ2-3; D is perhaps TRBD2 (6 bases). CDR3 length: 14 residues. Germline V gene sequence: CDR1 ENHRY, CDR2 SYGVKD. Trimming removed 0 bases at V and 8 bases at J, with 12 bases between. The CDR3 DNA sequence: TGTGCCATCAGTGAGTCGAAGGAGCGGGCTACGCAGTATTTT. Protein: CAISESKERATQYF.

This clonotype has more than one count but fewer than ten. The V gene is TRBV12-3 or TRBV12-4, the J gene TRBJ2-1; the D is unclear. The CDR3 has 12 amino acids. V shed 6 bases and J shed 8 bases, with 11 bases lying between them. CDR3 amino acids: CASSPQVYEQFF. CDR3 in DNA: TGTGCCAGCAGCCCCCAGGTGTATGAGCAGTTCTTC.

The chain recombines TRBV5-5 with TRBJ2-7, with 9 bases aligning to TRBD1. The CDR3 has 15 amino acids. With V trimmed by 3 bases and J by 1 base, 5 bases remained unmatched. Germline V lookup: CDR1 SGHKS, CDR2 YYEKEE (reference sequence). The CDR3: CASSSRDRVSYEQYF. The CDR3 region has the DNA TGTGCCAGCAGCTCCCGGGACAGGGTGTCCTACGAGCAGTACTTC.

Ten or more counts support this clonotype. This rearrangement joins TRBV11-2 to TRBJ2-3; the D gene is possibly TRBD2 (6 bases). This CDR3 region has 16 residues. The germline CDR1 and CDR2 sequences are SGHAT and FQNNGV. V was pared by 2 bases and J by 0 bases, with 12 bases between. The CDR3 DNA follows: TGTGCCAGCAGCTTACCCCGACTAGGGAGCACAGATACGCAGTATTTT. This gives the protein CASSLPRLGSTDTQYF.

This clonotype has at least ten counts. The chain recombines TRBV10-3 with TRBJ1-1; maybe TRBD1 (5 bases). V was pared by 0 bases and J by 1 base, with 9 bases between. Germline CDR1 ENHRY, CDR2 SYGVKD. This CDR3 is 15 amino acids long. The CDR3 DNA follows: TGTGCCATCAGTGAGTCGAGGAGGGGGAACACTGAAGCTTTCTTT. This translates into CAISESRRGNTEAFF.

This chain uses TRBV29-1 with TRBJ1-2; D is unclear. V lost 6 bases, J lost 3 bases, and 2 bases lay in between. Per the germline V gene, CDR1 is SQVTM and CDR2 is ANQGSEA. The CDR3 has 9 residues. The CDR3 reads CSVHYGYTF. For the CDR3, the DNA is TGCAGCGTACACTATGGCTACACCTTC. Supplemented by reference TRBV29-1 and TRBJ1-2, the full variable domain reads SAVISQKPSRDICQRGTSLTIQCQVDSQVTMMFWYRQQPGQSLTLIATANQGSEATYESGFVIDKFPISRPNLTFSTLTVSNMSPEDSSIYLCSVHYGYTFGSGTRLTVV.

The chain links TRBV5-6 to TRBJ2-5; 8 nucleotides agree with TRBD1. The CDR3 has 14 amino acids. V gave up 3 bases and J gave up 2 bases; unmatched junction bases: 3. From germline, CDR1 is SGHDT and CDR2 YYEEEE. The CDR3 protein is CASSSGQGQETQYF. DNA of the CDR3: TGTGCCAGCAGCTCAGGACAGGGTCAAGAGACCCAGTACTTC. The entire variable domain, with the rest obtained from reference TRBV5-6 and TRBJ2-5, is as follows: DAGVTQSPTHLIKTRGQQVTLRCSPKSGHDTVSWYQQALGQGPQFIFQYYEEEERQRGNFPDRFSGHQFPNYSSELNVNALLLGDSALYLCASSSGQGQETQYFGPGTRLLVL.

This clonotype was observed at least ten times. This chain uses TRBV29-1 with TRBJ2-6; D may match TRBD1 or TRBD2 (5 bases each). Trimming removed 4 bases at V and 2 bases at J, with 15 bases between. Germline V lookup: CDR1 SQVTM, CDR2 ANQGSEA. There are 16 residues in the CDR3. The CDR3 coding sequence is TGCAGCGTTGTCGCACAGGAGGCGACTGGGGCCAACGTCCTGACTTTC. Its translation is CSVVAQEATGANVLTF. Full variable domain (outside the CDR3, taken from reference TRBV29-1 and TRBJ2-6): SAVISQKPSRDICQRGTSLTIQCQVDSQVTMMFWYRQQPGQSLTLIATANQGSEATYESGFVIDKFPISRPNLTFSTLTVSNMSPEDSSIYLCSVVAQEATGANVLTFGAGSRLTVL.

The table lists this clonotype with many counts. The gene calls are TRBV2 and TRBJ1-5; TRBD1 agrees at 8 bases. Trimming cost V 7 bases and J 2 bases; bases outside gene matches: 4. CDR1 is SNHLY and CDR2 is FYNNEI in the germline V gene. This CDR3 comprises 14 residues. The CDR3 reads CASISDRGNQPQHF. The CDR3 region has the DNA TGTGCCAGCATCTCGGACAGGGGCAATCAGCCCCAGCATTTT. The full variable domain, in which reference TRBV2 and TRBJ1-5 provide the parts outside the CDR3, is EPEVTQTPSHQVTQMGQEVILRCVPISNHLYFYWYRQILGQKVEFLVSFYNNEISEKSEIFDDQFSVERPDGSNFTLKIRSTKLEDSAMYFCASISDRGNQPQHFGDGTRLSIL.

This clonotype appeared many times. The chain is built from TRBV14 and TRBJ1-6; D ambiguous. Germline V gives CDR1 SGHDN, CDR2 FVKESK. The length of the CDR3 is 12 residues. V was pared by 2 bases and J by 11 bases, with 7 bases between. The CDR3: CASSQPGTPLHF. The CDR3 DNA reads TGTGCCAGCAGCCAACCCGGGACACCCCTCCACTTT.

This clonotype was detected ten times or more. The chain links TRBV5-1 to TRBJ2-4; 7 nucleotides match TRBD1. V was pared by 4 bases and J by 8 bases, with 9 bases of the junction left unmatched. This CDR3 is built from 14 residues. The germline gives CDR1 SGHRS, CDR2 YFSETQ. The CDR3 sequence: CASSNRGGGYIQYF. The CDR3, as DNA: TGCGCCAGCAGCAACAGGGGTGGTGGGTACATTCAGTACTTC.

The sample holds a few counts of this clonotype. At one end the junction does not follow the germline gene, possibly because of a read error. The genes are TRBV28 and TRBJ1-1, with 10 bases aligning to TRBD1. This CDR3 contains 13 residues. Germline V gives CDR1 MDHEN, CDR2 SYDVKM. This CDR3 reads CASRGQGNPEAFF. The CDR3 coding sequence is TGTGCCAGCAGGGGACAGGGGAACCCTGAAGCTTTCTTT.

This clonotype showed up many times. The chain uses TRBV7-6 and TRBJ2-4; 11 bases agree with TRBD2. The CDR3 length is 15 residues. The J segment lost 8 bases and the V segment lost 1 base, leaving 4 bases of the junction unmatched. CDR1 is SGHVS, CDR2 FNYEAQ, per germline. The CDR3 spells CASSLDLAGGDIQYF. Here the CDR3 DNA reads TGTGCCAGCAGCTTAGACCTAGCGGGAGGTGACATTCAGTACTTC.